The clone carrying this T cell receptor (beta chain) was detected a few times. Via MiXCR, TCRdb re-called the 5' RACE reads, giving one row per CDR3 protein. The sample contains about 340,000 distinct CDR3 sequences, approximately 13% of which appear only once. The entry originates in a study of identical twins. The CDR3 totals 16 residues. CDR1 MDHEN and CDR2 SYDVKM come from the germline V gene. V lost 5 bases, J lost 8 bases, and 22 bases lay in between. Separately, the same data were catalogued under a study of yellow fever vaccine responses in identical twins.

The sample consisted of CD8+ T cells sorted from blood. The chain uses TRBV28 and TRBJ2-1, with TRBD2 as a possible D gene (6 bases). The receptor comes from a woman aged 18-29 years in good health. The CDR3 DNA follows: TGTGCCAGCAGTCCCTTGACCAGCGGGCGAGGGGATGAGCAGTTCTTC. This encodes CASSPLTSGRGDEQFF.